One sample yielded the 20 T cell receptor beta chains listed below, sequenced in a study of untreated major depressive disorder. Method: immunoSEQ multiplex PCR; TCRdb's copy keeps in-frame clones and lacks some. The table includes approximately 21,000 clones, roughly 91% detected once. Sequencing used CD4+ T cells from PBMCs. Every receptor here comes from a middle-aged woman in good health.

The chain uses TRBV25-1 and TRBJ1-3, with D possibly TRBD1 on 5 matching bases. The CDR3 loop spans 14 amino acids. Trimming pared 4 bases from V and 5 bases from J, leaving 12 bases between. Germline CDR1 reads MGHDK; CDR2 reads SYGVNS. Written as DNA, the CDR3 is TGTGCCAGCAGTGCCCGGGACCGGAGAAACACCATATATTTT. This gives the protein CASSARDRRNTIYF.

This chain joins TRBV19 and TRBJ1-5; 9 bases fit TRBD1. The CDR3 consists of 16 residues. CDR1 is LNHDA, CDR2 SQIVND, per germline (reference sequence). The V and J ends lost 4 bases and 0 bases, in that order; junction bases with no gene match: 4. The CDR3, as DNA: TGTGCCAGTAGTAAAGGACAGGGGTATAGCAATCAGCCCCAGCATTTT. Protein: CASSKGQGYSNQPQHF.

This chain connects TRBV4-1 to TRBJ2-1; 10 positions match TRBD2. Germline-derived CDR1 and CDR2 are MGHRA and YSYEKL. Trimming at V came to 0 bases and at J to 0 bases, leaving 11 bases not matched to a gene. The CDR3 extends over 20 amino acids. Here the CDR3 DNA reads TGCGCCAGCAGCCAAGACGGTCCCCTAGCGGGAGCCATCTCCTACAATGAGCAGTTCTTC. It specifies CASSQDGPLAGAISYNEQFF.

The rearrangement joins TRBV2 to TRBJ2-2; 8 bases agree with TRBD2. The CDR3 extends over 14 amino acids. V was clipped by 2 bases and J by 6 bases; unmatched bases: 2. The germline CDR1 and CDR2 sequences are SNHLY and FYNNEI. The CDR3 reads CASSERGGPGELFF. CDR3 bases: TGTGCCAGCAGTGAACGGGGGGGCCCCGGGGAGCTGTTTTTT.

In its sample, this clone was seen a few times. This chain uses TRBV2 with TRBJ2-1; TRBD2 agrees at 15 bases. The V gene's germline CDR1 is SNHLY and CDR2 FYNNEI. Losses at the gene ends were 6 bases for V and 10 bases for J; bases not matched to a gene: 7. The CDR3 covers 15 residues. The CDR3 region is CASSLGLAGGGEQFF. CDR3 sequence (DNA): TGTGCCAGCAGCCTGGGACTAGCGGGAGGAGGGGAGCAGTTCTTC.

The V and J genes are TRBV10-3 and TRBJ1-2; D unclear. CDR1 is ENHRY and CDR2 is SYGVKD in the germline V gene. Trimming took off 7 bases at V and 6 bases at J, with 15 bases between the two ends. The CDR3 is made up of 13 amino acids. The CDR3 spells CAINDEDSDGYTF. CDR3 DNA: TGTGCCATCAACGATGAAGACTCAGATGGCTACACCTTC.

The chain links TRBV28 to TRBJ2-6; a weak D match, TRBD2 (6 bases). Germline assignment: CDR1 MDHEN and CDR2 SYDVKM. The CDR3 spans 17 residues. V lost 1 base and J 2 bases, leaving 12 bases between the germline ends. The CDR3 protein is CASSLYVGGTGANVLTF. As DNA, the CDR3 is TGTGCCAGCAGTTTATATGTGGGAGGCACTGGGGCCAACGTCCTGACTTTC.

The chain couples TRBV5-4 to TRBJ2-1, with TRBD2 matching over 9 bases. The CDR3 consists of 15 residues. Trimming removed 4 bases from V and 5 bases from J; junction bases left unmatched: 7. The germline V gene has CDR1 SGHNT and CDR2 YYREEE (reference sequence). The CDR3 nucleotides are TGTGCCAGCAGCACTAGCGGGCTAGGGGACAATGAGCAGTTCTTC. Its translation: CASSTSGLGDNEQFF.

The rearrangement links TRBV5-4 to TRBJ2-5; TRBD2 agrees at 12 bases. This CDR3 has 15 amino acids. V lost 4 bases, J lost 4 bases, and 5 bases stayed unmatched. CDR1 SGHNT and CDR2 YYREEE come from the germline V gene (reference sequence). The CDR3 sequence is CASSRPGLAGETQYF. The CDR3 DNA reads TGTGCCAGCAGCCGCCCGGGACTAGCGGGAGAGACCCAGTACTTC. The whole variable domain, filled in from reference TRBV5-4 and TRBJ2-5, reads ETGVTQSPTHLIKTRGQQVTLRCSSQSGHNTVSWYQQALGQGPQFIFQYYREEENGRGNFPPRFSGLQFPNYSSELNVNALELDDSALYLCASSRPGLAGETQYFGPGTRLLVL.

The chain employs TRBV27 and TRBJ2-3; TRBD2 aligns across 14 bases. CDR1 MNHEY and CDR2 SMNVEV come from the germline V gene (reference sequence). This CDR3 comprises 19 residues. V shed 5 bases and J 4 bases; nucleotides not matched to a gene: 14. The CDR3 spells CASSTPGTSGGPVADTQYF. As DNA, the CDR3 is TGTGCCAGCAGTACTCCCGGGACTAGCGGGGGCCCTGTGGCAGATACGCAGTATTTT.

The V call is TRBV6-5, the J call TRBJ2-7; D gene unclear. The CDR3 covers 13 residues. The ends were cut back, 2 bases at V and 3 bases at J, with 8 bases in the middle. Germline-derived CDR1 and CDR2 are MNHEY and SVGAGI. The CDR3 loop reads CASSYDGFYEQYF. The CDR3 DNA reads as TGTGCCAGCAGTTACGACGGCTTCTACGAGCAGTACTTC.

V usage is TRBV28 and J usage is TRBJ2-5, with TRBD1 matching 7 bases. The germline V gene has CDR1 MDHEN and CDR2 SYDVKM. This CDR3 is 16 amino acids long. V lost 3 bases to trimming and J lost 1 base; unmatched junction nucleotides: 8. In DNA, the CDR3 is TGTGCCAGCAGTTTCCTTGGAACAGGGGTCCAAGAGACCCAGTACTTC. It codes for CASSFLGTGVQETQYF.

The V gene is TRBV5-1, the J gene TRBJ2-7; TRBD2 matches 9 bases. The CDR3 has 16 residues. The trim removed 4 bases at V and 0 bases at J, leaving 8 bases unmatched. Germline CDR1 SGHRS, CDR2 YFSETQ. The CDR3 reads CASSRRSSGVSYEQYF. For the CDR3, the DNA is TGCGCCAGCAGCCGCCGGTCTAGCGGGGTCTCCTACGAGCAGTACTTC.

The genes are TRBV18 and TRBJ1-1; D unresolved. Per the germline V gene, CDR1 is KGHSH and CDR2 is LQKENI. The CDR3 spans 14 residues. Trimming left V 2 bases short and J 1 base short, with 8 bases between. The CDR3 DNA reads TGTGCCAGCTCACCAAAACAGAGGAACACTGAAGCTTTCTTT. Translation: CASSPKQRNTEAFF.

The V and J genes are TRBV5-4 and TRBJ2-7, with D perhaps being TRBD1 or TRBD2 (7 bases each). CDR3 length: 16 residues. Germline CDR1 and CDR2: SGHNT and YYREEE (reference sequence). V was pared by 4 bases and J by 6 bases, with 23 bases between. The CDR3 spells CASSRKQGKSSGEQYV. Here the CDR3 DNA reads TGTGCCAGCAGCCGCAAACAGGGGAAGTCTAGCGGCGAGCAGTACGTC.

The chain links TRBV7-6 to TRBJ2-5; D not certain. Matching the DNA end better, TRBJ2-7 makes the J call doubtful. Germline loops: CDR1 SGHVS, CDR2 FNYEAQ. CDR3 length: 15 amino acids. Here the CDR3 reads CASSLVYGVYYEQYF. The CDR3 region has the DNA TGTGCCAGCAGCTTAGTGTATGGAGTCTACTACGAGCAGTACTTC.

This clone appeared a few times. V usage is TRBV4-2 and J usage is TRBJ1-2, with D maybe TRBD1 (5 bases). The CDR3 covers 13 residues. Germline V CDR1 and CDR2: LGHNA, YNFKEQ. The V gene lost 4 bases and the J gene lost 7 bases, with 13 bases spanning the gap. The CDR3 here is CASSLPGGFGYTF. Here the CDR3 DNA reads TGTGCCAGCAGCCTTCCTGGGGGGTTTGGCTACACCTTC.

This clone was counted once. The chain's CDR3 is CASSLDFTGELFF. In nucleotides, the CDR3 is TGTGCCAGCAGCTTGGACTTCACCGGGGAGCTGTTTTTT. The chain carries TRBV5-4 and TRBJ2-2; D is uncertain. V lost 0 bases and J lost 4, with 4 bases in between. CDR3 length equals 13 residues. Germline V gene lookup returns CDR1 SGHNT and CDR2 YYREEE (reference sequence). The full variable domain, with the rest looked up from reference TRBV5-4 and TRBJ2-2, is ETGVTQSPTHLIKTRGQQVTLRCSSQSGHNTVSWYQQALGQGPQFIFQYYREEENGRGNFPPRFSGLQFPNYSSELNVNALELDDSALYLCASSLDFTGELFFGEGSRLTVL.

J is TRBJ2-5 and V is TRBV6-5; maybe TRBD2 (5 bases). The germline V gene encodes CDR1 MNHEY and CDR2 SVGAGI. Trimming left V 4 bases short and J 7 bases short, with 13 bases between. The length of the CDR3 is 13 residues. The CDR3 region is CASSSWTLGTQYF. The CDR3 DNA is TGTGCCAGCAGTTCCTGGACTCTAGGGACCCAGTACTTC.

V is TRBV2 and J is TRBJ1-5; D perhaps matches TRBD1 (6 bases). Germline assignment: CDR1 SNHLY and CDR2 FYNNEI. The CDR3 contains 14 residues. V was pared by 4 bases and J by 1 base, with 8 bases between. The CDR3 protein is CASSVGTSNQPQHF. The CDR3 DNA sequence: TGTGCCAGCAGTGTCGGGACAAGCAATCAGCCCCAGCATTTT.